The next 2 T cell receptor beta chains were all read from a single sample in a study of blood T cell repertoires in COVID-19. Produced via immunoSEQ multiplex PCR; TCRdb's table is partial and in-frame only. This table holds under 350,000 clones, about 89% found once. Sequences were obtained from PBMCs or T cells enriched from blood (not recorded which). All receptors derive from a woman between 40 and 55 years old who had recovered from COVID-19.

This clone was seen just once. J is TRBJ1-6 and V is TRBV7-9, with D uncertain. Germline V gene lookup returns CDR1 SEHNR and CDR2 FQNEAQ (reference sequence). CDR3 length: 15 amino acids. V was clipped by 1 base and J by 6 bases, with 10 bases between them. The CDR3 is CASSLGDMANSPLHF. The CDR3 DNA reads as TGTGCCAGCAGCTTAGGTGACATGGCTAATTCACCCCTCCACTTT.

The chain employs TRBV5-1 and TRBJ2-5; the match to TRBD2 covers 8 bases. Germline lookup yields CDR1 SGHRS and CDR2 YFSETQ. Trimming at V came to 4 bases and at J to 3 bases, leaving 5 bases not matched to a gene. The CDR3 covers 14 residues. The CDR3, as DNA: TGCGCCAGCAGCCGATCCGGGGGGGAAGAGACCCAGTACTTC. This translates into CASSRSGGEETQYF. The whole variable domain, remainder taken from reference TRBV5-1 and TRBJ2-5, is KAGVTQTPRYLIKTRGQQVTLSCSPISGHRSVSWYQQTPGQGLQFLFEYFSETQRNKGNFPGRFSGRQFSNSRSEMNVSTLELGDSALYLCASSRSGGEETQYFGPGTRLLVL.